The present TCR beta chain was sequenced within a study of shared T cell receptors in the human thymus. Sequenced by immunoSEQ multiplex PCR; TCRdb stores in-frame clones only, minus some. The repertoire holds 650,000 to 950,000 clones, roughly 88% seen once, with around 0.0099% in the top ten. Germline V gives CDR1 SGHNT, CDR2 YYREEE (reference sequence). This CDR3 is 14 amino acids long. Losses at the gene ends were 1 base for V and 8 bases for J; bases not matched to a gene: 5. The same specimen was also included in a second study, on human thymus T cells.

Sample: thymocytes. The chain joins TRBV5-4 to TRBJ1-2; 10 bases agree with TRBD1. The TCR sequence derives from a girl less than two years old with a congenital heart defect. This chain's CDR3 is CASSLYGTGEGYTF. The CDR3 DNA is TGTGCCAGCAGCTTGTACGGGACAGGGGAGGGCTACACCTTC.